The 18 T cell receptor beta chains given below trace back to one sample, sequenced in a study of beta chain features in type 1 diabetes. Broader study findings: There was a moderate but significant shortening of TCRB CDR3s in all four CD4+ subsets of Type 1 diabetes patients.

Every bit of the isolated RNA underwent reverse transcription, so sequencing read expressed TCRB transcripts. The method was immunoSEQ multiplex PCR; TCRdb's version includes in-frame clones alone and lacks a portion of them. Here the sample spans about 370,000 clones, over 8.5% being singletons. Antigens for these TCRs are unknown. Material for sequencing was central memory CD4+ T cells from blood. Receptors were obtained from a man aged 30 to 45 with type 1 diabetes.

This clone was seen a few times. The gene calls are TRBV18 and TRBJ2-2, with D possibly matching TRBD1 (6 bases). Germline V gene data show CDR1 as KGHSH and CDR2 as LQKENI. CDR3 length: 14 amino acids. V shed 6 bases and J shed 0 bases, with 8 bases lying between them. CDR3 bases: TGTGCCAGCTCGGGGGCCTCGAACACCGGGGAGCTGTTTTTT. Its protein product is CASSGASNTGELFF.

In its sample, this clone was seen many times. The chain has TRBV4-2 and TRBJ1-2, with 8 positions matching TRBD1. CDR1 is LGHNA, CDR2 YNFKEQ, per germline. The CDR3 runs 15 residues. The junction had 6 bases not matched to a gene; V was cut back by 4 bases and J by 2 bases. The CDR3 coding sequence is TGTGCCAGCAGCCTAGGACAGGGTGGGAACTATGGCTACACCTTC. Protein sequence: CASSLGQGGNYGYTF.

The rearrangement uses TRBV30 and TRBJ2-6; D remains unclear. The length of the CDR3 is 14 residues. In germline, CDR1 is GTSNPN, CDR2 SVGIG (reference sequence). V was trimmed by 0 bases and J by 2 bases, leaving 5 bases between them. DNA for the CDR3: TGTGCCTGGAGTGTTGGAGCTGGGGCCAACGTCCTGACTTTC. Translating gives CAWSVGAGANVLTF. The complete variable domain, with remaining parts taken from reference TRBV30 and TRBJ2-6, reads SQTIHQWPATLVQPVGSPLSLECTVEGTSNPNLYWYRQAAGRGLQLLFYSVGIGQISSEVPQNLSASRPQDRQFILSSKKLLLSDSGFYLCAWSVGAGANVLTFGAGSRLTVL.

This clone was seen more than once but under ten times. This chain connects TRBV11-3 to TRBJ2-2, with a tentative D call TRBD1 (6 bases). The V and J ends lost 5 bases and 1 base respectively, with 11 bases between them. Germline lookup yields CDR1 SGHNT and CDR2 YENEEA. The CDR3 has 15 residues. DNA of the CDR3: TGTGCCAGCAGCCCGCAGGGGAGGAACACCGGGGAGCTGTTTTTT. This encodes CASSPQGRNTGELFF. Supplemented by reference TRBV11-3 and TRBJ2-2, the full variable domain reads EAGVVQSPRYKIIEKKQPVAFWCNPISGHNTLYWYLQNLGQGPELLIRYENEEAVDDSQLPKDRFSAERLKGVDSTLKIQPAELGDSAVYLCASSPQGRNTGELFFGEGSRLTVL.

This clone was recorded at least ten times. This chain uses TRBV7-9 with TRBJ2-7; D unclear. Trimming removed 5 bases at V and 4 bases at J, with 12 bases between. The germline V gene encodes CDR1 SEHNR and CDR2 FQNEAQ (reference sequence). This CDR3 is 13 amino acids long. The CDR3 loop reads CASSTGRTYEQYF. In DNA form, the CDR3 reads TGTGCCAGCAGCACTGGGCGAACTTACGAGCAGTACTTC.

This clone was seen only a few times. The genes are TRBV18 and TRBJ2-1; TRBD2 matches at 12 bases. The V segment lost 0 bases and the J segment 10 bases; nucleotides outside the gene matches: 4. Germline CDR1 is KGHSH and CDR2 is LQKENI. This CDR3 is built from 15 residues. CDR3 sequence reads: CASSPPGLAGTEQFF. CDR3 nucleotides: TGTGCCAGCTCACCACCGGGACTAGCGGGTACCGAGCAGTTCTTC.

Only a few counts were recorded for this clone. CDR3 bases: TGTGCCACCTCATCGGACAGAGAGACCCAGTACTTC. Its translation is CATSSDRETQYF. V usage is TRBV15 and J usage is TRBJ2-5, with D maybe TRBD1 (6 bases). From germline, CDR1 is LNHNV and CDR2 YYDKDF (reference sequence). CDR3 length: 12 residues. V was pared by 8 bases and J by 4 bases, with 11 bases between.

This clone was found many times. J is TRBJ2-5 and V is TRBV12-5; D is unclear. Germline lookup yields CDR1 LGHNT and CDR2 FRNRAP. The V and J ends lost 6 bases and 5 bases respectively, with 10 bases between them. CDR3 length equals 12 residues. CDR3 DNA: TGTGCTAGTGGCCGCGGAAGGGAGACCCAGTACTTC. Translating gives CASGRGRETQYF. The complete variable domain, with remaining parts taken from reference TRBV12-5 and TRBJ2-5, reads DARVTQTPRHKVTEMGQEVTMRCQPILGHNTVFWYRQTMMQGLELLAYFRNRAPLDDSGMPKDRFSAEMPDATLATLKIQPSEPRDSAVYFCASGRGRETQYFGPGTRLLVL.

This clone was detected ten times or more. The V gene is TRBV7-8, the J gene TRBJ2-5, with unresolved D. Germline lookup yields CDR1 SGHVS and CDR2 FQNEAQ. The CDR3 runs 12 residues. V lost 8 bases and J lost 5, with 12 bases in between. Here the CDR3 DNA reads TGTGCCAGCCGCCTCATTACGGAGACCCAGTACTTC. This codes for CASRLITETQYF.

This clone was seen many times. The V and J genes are TRBV6-1 and TRBJ2-1; 11 bases map to TRBD1. Trimming removed 5 bases from V and 8 bases from J; junction bases left unmatched: 2. This CDR3 has 13 amino acids. Germline V gene sequence: CDR1 MNHNS, CDR2 SASEGT. CDR3 protein: CASSRTGGDEQFF. CDR3 in DNA: TGTGCCAGCAGTCGGACAGGGGGCGATGAGCAGTTCTTC.

Details on this clone: A read error is possible here, since a much larger clone lies one base away. The chain links TRBV30 to TRBJ2-3, with D perhaps TRBD1 or TRBD2 (5 bases each). The germline V gene encodes CDR1 GTSNPN and CDR2 SVGIG (reference sequence). V was cut by 1 base and J by 4 bases, with 24 bases left in between. The CDR3 length is 18 residues. DNA for the CDR3: TGTGCCTGGAGTGGGTCCAGGGCTCCCTTTGGGGGTGCAGATACGCAGTATTTT. It is translated as CAWSGSRAPFGGADTQYF.

This clone was seen a few times. The rearrangement uses TRBV9 and TRBJ2-1; D may be TRBD2 (6 bases). Trimming pared 0 bases from V and 4 bases from J, leaving 11 bases between. Germline V gene lookup returns CDR1 SGDLS and CDR2 YYNGEE. CDR3 size: 15 residues. The CDR3: CASSVESSAYNEQFF. CDR3 bases: TGTGCCAGCAGCGTAGAGTCTAGCGCTTACAATGAGCAGTTCTTC.

V and J are TRBV5-6 and TRBJ2-7, with D tentatively TRBD1 (6 bases). The CDR3 has 14 amino acids. Germline V gene lookup returns CDR1 SGHDT and CDR2 YYEEEE. Trimming pared 1 base from V and 4 bases from J, leaving 12 bases between. The CDR3 coding sequence is TGTGCCAGCAGCTTGATGGGACAACATTACGAGCAGTACTTC. It translates to CASSLMGQHYEQYF. The whole variable domain, filled in from reference TRBV5-6 and TRBJ2-7, reads DAGVTQSPTHLIKTRGQQVTLRCSPKSGHDTVSWYQQALGQGPQFIFQYYEEEERQRGNFPDRFSGHQFPNYSSELNVNALLLGDSALYLCASSLMGQHYEQYFGPGTRLTVT.

This clone has at least ten counts. The chain has TRBV5-1 and TRBJ2-5; TRBD2 might be the D (5 bases). This CDR3 contains 15 residues. Trimming shortened V by 0 bases and J by 5 bases, and 14 bases separated the two germline ends. Germline-derived CDR1 and CDR2 are SGHRS and YFSETQ. As DNA, the CDR3 is TGCGCCAGCAGCTTGGTGTCCGGGGATACGGAGACCCAGTACTTC. Its protein is CASSLVSGDTETQYF.

The rearrangement joins TRBV6-5 to TRBJ1-1; 11 bases map to TRBD1. The CDR3 loop spans 15 amino acids. The germline gives CDR1 MNHEY, CDR2 SVGAGI. The V gene end was trimmed by 0 bases and the J gene end by 6 bases; junction bases not matched to a gene: 3. Here the CDR3 DNA reads TGTGCCAGCAGTTACTCTGGGACAGGGGGTGCTGAAGCTTTCTTT. Translating it yields CASSYSGTGGAEAFF.

The rearrangement uses TRBV7-8 and TRBJ2-7; a possible D gene is TRBD2 (6 bases). Germline CDR1 is SGHVS and CDR2 is FQNEAQ. V was pared by 5 bases and J by 0 bases, with 11 bases between. The CDR3 runs to 14 residues. The CDR3 loop is CASSVGLASYEQYF. CDR3 DNA sequence: TGTGCCAGCAGCGTGGGACTGGCCTCCTACGAGCAGTACTTC.

This clone has more than one count but fewer than ten. The V and J genes are TRBV6-6 and TRBJ2-3; 8 bases match TRBD1. The CDR3 covers 16 residues. Per the germline V gene, CDR1 is MNHNY and CDR2 is SVGAGI (reference sequence). The V and J ends lost 0 bases and 2 bases, in that order; junction bases with no gene match: 4. CDR3 in amino acids: CASSYSGQGDTDTQYF. The CDR3 nucleotides are TGTGCCAGCAGTTACTCCGGACAGGGCGACACAGATACGCAGTATTTT.

This clone was observed a few times. The rearrangement uses TRBV28 and TRBJ2-6, with 8 bases lining up with TRBD1. V shed 5 bases and J 0 bases; nucleotides not matched to a gene: 12. This CDR3 region has 19 residues. The V gene's germline CDR1 is MDHEN and CDR2 SYDVKM. CDR3 DNA: TGTGCCAGCAGTCTCGGGACAGGTACATTTATCTCTGGGGCCAACGTCCTGACTTTC. This translates into CASSLGTGTFISGANVLTF.